These T cell receptor beta chains were read from a single sample in a study of cytomegalovirus exposure and HLA in healthy donors. The protocol was immunoSEQ multiplex PCR, while the TCRdb copy is restricted to in-frame clones and leaves out a portion. The table includes approximately 120,000 clones, around 84% detected once. Sequenced sample: PBMCs. Every receptor here comes from a woman aged 40 to 50 in good health and CMV-seronegative. Both conserved end residues are part of each CDR3. D genes are given only for firm matches. For some rows the clone size is stated as once, few or many, or as a class when expanded; others skip it.

J	size	D	V	CDR3	DNA
TRBJ2-3	NA	TRBD2	TRBV5-1	CASSLSTSSSTDTQYF	TGCGCCAGCAGCTTGTCGACTAGCAGTAGCACAGATACGCAGTATTTT
TRBJ1-3	NA	TRBD1	TRBV6-5	CASSRQGAGNTIYF	TGTGCCAGCAGCCGACAGGGGGCTGGAAACACCATATATTTT
TRBJ1-4	NA	NA	TRBV19	CASSTLYSGNNEKLFF	TGTGCCAGTAGCACTCTTTACAGCGGGAATAATGAAAAACTGTTTTTT
TRBJ2-5	NA	NA	TRBV11-2	CASSLLLSPTGETQYF	TGTGCCAGCAGCTTACTCCTCAGCCCAACGGGGGAGACCCAGTACTTC
TRBJ1-2	once	NA	TRBV28	CASSFQGLGYGYTF	TGTGCCAGCAGTTTTCAGGGGTTGGGGTATGGCTACACCTTC
TRBJ1-3	NA	TRBD1	TRBV18	CASSSRQGTGNTIYF	TGTGCCAGCTCATCCCGACAGGGAACTGGAAACACCATATATTTT
TRBJ1-3	NA	NA	TRBV18	CASSPQAGDGNTIYF	TGTGCCAGCTCACCCCAGGCGGGTGACGGAAACACCATATATTTT
TRBJ2-7	few	TRBD2	TRBV4-2	CASSQAGHTGTAGVVHEQYF	TGTGCCAGCAGCCAAGCGGGCCATACCGGGACCGCGGGAGTTGTCCACGAGCAGTACTTC
TRBJ2-6	few	TRBD1	TRBV7-2	CASSRQGSGANGLTF	TGTGCCAGCAGTAGACAGGGCTCTGGGGCCAACGGCCTGACTTTC
TRBJ2-5	NA	NA	TRBV19	CASSRQGSRETQYF	TGTGCCAGTAGTAGGCAGGGGAGTAGAGAGACCCAGTACTTC
TRBJ2-5	NA	TRBD2	TRBV29-1	CSVGSPSGRAGETQYF	TGCAGCGTTGGTTCTCCTAGCGGGAGGGCCGGGGAGACCCAGTACTTC
TRBJ2-1	NA	TRBD2	TRBV28	CASSIRPGLAGYNEQFF	TGTGCCAGCAGTATCCGACCGGGACTAGCGGGTTACAATGAGCAGTTCTTC
TRBJ1-1	few	NA	TRBV12-5	CASGLSESTEAFF	TGTGCTAGTGGTCTTTCAGAAAGCACTGAAGCTTTCTTT
TRBJ2-2	NA	TRBD1	TRBV19	CASSPRAQGEANTGELFF	TGTGCCAGTAGTCCCCGGGCACAGGGGGAAGCGAACACCGGGGAGCTGTTTTTT
TRBJ2-3	NA	TRBD2	TRBV2	CASSDPGGLTDTQYF	TGTGCCAGCAGTGATCCGGGAGGACTTACAGATACGCAGTATTTT
TRBJ2-1	NA	NA	TRBV2	CASIQTRYNEQFF	TGTGCCAGCATCCAAACGAGGTACAATGAGCAGTTCTTC